One and the same sample provided the 22 T cell receptor beta chains below, sequenced in a study of early T cells in non-severe SARS-CoV-2 infection. TCRdb recomputed calls from the 5' RACE reads with MiXCR, one row per CDR3 protein. The data show some 100,000 distinct CDR3 sequences, 14% to 15% seen once. What was sequenced was whole blood. All receptors derive from an adult who was a healthcare worker with PCR-confirmed SARS-CoV-2 infection or an uninfected control (not recorded which).

With regard to this clonotype: This may be a read error, as it is one base from a much larger clone. V is TRBV11-2 and J is TRBJ2-5; the D is unclear. The length of the CDR3 is 14 residues. The germline CDR1 and CDR2 sequences are SGHAT and FQNNGV. V lost 2 bases and J 1 base, leaving 8 bases between the germline ends. In nucleotides, the CDR3 is TGTGCCAGCAGCTTATCGGCTGGCCAAGAGACCCAGTACTTC. The encoded protein is CASSLSAGQETQYF.

The rearrangement uses TRBV4-1 and TRBJ2-3, with no clear D. Looked up from germline, CDR1 is MGHRA and CDR2 is YSYEKL. V was cut by 1 base and J by 0 bases, with 8 bases left in between. The CDR3 runs to 15 residues. The CDR3 region is CASSQVVSSTDTQYF. The DNA of the CDR3 is TGCGCCAGCAGCCAAGTAGTATCTAGCACAGATACGCAGTATTTT.

Many counts were recorded for this clonotype. V and J are TRBV5-1 and TRBJ2-4; D may be TRBD1 (5 bases). V gave up 0 bases and J gave up 12 bases, with 19 bases separating them. This CDR3 has 15 amino acids. CDR1 and CDR2 from the germline V gene are SGHRS and YFSETQ. Written as DNA, the CDR3 is TGCGCCAGCAGCTTGGATGTTGTAGGGGAATTATCTCAGTACTTC. As protein: CASSLDVVGELSQYF.

This clonotype was observed a handful of times. V usage is TRBV3-1 and J usage is TRBJ1-6; no firm D call. Germline V gives CDR1 LGHDT, CDR2 YNNKEL (reference sequence). Trimming removed 0 bases from V and 0 bases from J, with 24 bases in between. The CDR3 runs to 22 residues. The CDR3 region is CASSQDHVGHLPRSSYNSPLHF. The CDR3 DNA is TGTGCCAGCAGCCAAGACCATGTCGGGCACCTGCCCAGGAGCTCCTATAATTCACCCCTCCACTTT.

This clonotype occurred many times. V and J are TRBV29-1 and TRBJ1-6; the D gene is possibly TRBD1 (6 bases). The V gene's germline CDR1 is SQVTM and CDR2 ANQGSEA. V gave up 5 bases and J gave up 0 bases, with 8 bases separating them. This CDR3 region has 14 residues. The CDR3 protein is CSVMDSSYNSPLHF. The DNA for the CDR3 is TGCAGCGTTATGGACAGCTCCTATAATTCACCCCTCCACTTT.

V is TRBV6-6 and J is TRBJ1-6, with 10 bases aligning to TRBD1. Losses at the gene ends were 4 bases for V and 10 bases for J; bases not matched to a gene: 13. The CDR3 sequence is 17 residues long. Germline V CDR1 and CDR2: MNHNY, SVGAGI (reference sequence). This CDR3 is CASSSRTGGAVSSPLHF. Here the CDR3 DNA reads TGTGCCAGCAGTTCGAGGACAGGGGGAGCGGTTAGCTCACCCCTCCACTTT.

V is TRBV9 and J is TRBJ1-1, with D uncertain. The CDR3 sequence is 13 residues long. With 0 bases removed from V and 1 base from J, the gap between germline ends came to 4 bases. Germline loops: CDR1 SGDLS, CDR2 YYNGEE. CDR3 region: CASSVGPNTEAFF. The CDR3 nucleotides read TGTGCCAGCAGCGTAGGCCCGAACACTGAAGCTTTCTTT.

This clonotype has only a few counts. The chain has TRBV6-6 and TRBJ1-6; 8 bases are a match to TRBD1. Germline-derived CDR1 and CDR2 are MNHNY and SVGAGI (reference sequence). V lost 5 bases and J lost 9; bases outside the gene matches: 9. The CDR3 has 15 residues. The chain's CDR3 is CASSTGQEKISPLHF. Here the CDR3 DNA reads TGTGCCAGCAGTACGGGACAGGAAAAGATTTCACCCCTCCACTTT.

This chain connects TRBV6-2 or TRBV6-3 to TRBJ1-1, with D possibly being TRBD1 (5 bases). This CDR3 comprises 15 residues. Germline-derived CDR1 and CDR2 are MNHEY and SVGEGT. V lost 7 bases to trimming and J lost 5 bases, with 20 bases between them. The CDR3 nucleotides are TGTGCCAGCACTAAGGGACTTCTTGATACAACTGAAGCTTTCTTT. It encodes CASTKGLLDTTEAFF.

Note on this clonotype: This may stem from a read error, because a much larger clone lies one nucleotide away. The J gene is TRBJ1-1, the V gene TRBV6-5; tentatively, D is TRBD1 (6 bases). The germline V gene encodes CDR1 MNHEY and CDR2 SVGAGI. The CDR3 consists of 15 residues. This CDR3 is CAGSYSTAGESEAFF. The CDR3 DNA reads TGTGCCGGCAGTTACTCGACGGCAGGGGAGTCTGAAGCTTTCTTT.

The chain combines TRBV18 with TRBJ1-5; 8 bases are a match to TRBD1. This CDR3 spans 14 amino acids. The germline V gene encodes CDR1 KGHSH and CDR2 LQKENI. Trimming removed 0 bases from V and 9 bases from J; junction bases left unmatched: 4. The CDR3 nucleotides read TGTGCCAGCTCACCACCAACAGGGGGTAGGCCCCAGCATTTT. The encoded protein is CASSPPTGGRPQHF.

This clonotype was seen repeatedly, ten times or more. This chain uses TRBV18 with TRBJ1-3; TRBD1 aligns across 7 bases. Looked up from germline, CDR1 is KGHSH and CDR2 is LQKENI. Unmatched junction bases numbered 10, after V lost 4 bases and J lost 1 base. CDR3 size: 17 residues. CDR3 sequence reads: CASSRSSTGSSGNTIYF. The CDR3 coding sequence is TGTGCCAGCTCACGATCCTCGACAGGGAGTTCTGGAAACACCATATATTTT.

J is TRBJ1-1 and V is TRBV13; TRBD1 agrees at 8 bases. This CDR3 region has 15 residues. Germline trimming cut 5 bases from V and 3 bases from J; bases unmatched to any gene: 8. Per the germline V gene, CDR1 is PRHDT and CDR2 is FYEKMQ (reference sequence). The CDR3 DNA reads as TGTGCCAGCAGCAGCGGGACAGGTCCTCACACTGAAGCTTTCTTT. It encodes CASSSGTGPHTEAFF.

This chain uses TRBV5-1 with TRBJ1-1; D ambiguous. V lost 1 base and J 4 bases, leaving 11 bases between the germline ends. CDR1 SGHRS and CDR2 YFSETQ come from the germline V gene. This CDR3 region has 14 residues. For the CDR3, the DNA is TGCGCCAGCAGCTTGCCGTACAGTGGCACTGAAGCTTTCTTT. It translates to CASSLPYSGTEAFF.

Many counts were recorded for this clonotype. The chain employs TRBV24-1 and TRBJ1-4; perhaps TRBD1 as D (5 bases). V shed 4 bases and J shed 5 bases, with 16 bases lying between them. CDR1 KGHDR and CDR2 SFDVKD come from the germline V gene. The CDR3 length is 16 residues. DNA of the CDR3: TGTGCCACCAGTGAAGGCCAGGGAAATCGGAATGAAAAACTGTTTTTT. This gives the protein CATSEGQGNRNEKLFF.

The chain carries TRBV7-8 and TRBJ2-1; 8 nucleotides agree with TRBD1. The CDR3 contains 17 residues. CDR1 and CDR2 (germline): SGHVS, FQNEAQ. The ends lost 5 bases at V and 0 bases at J; junction bases unmatched: 9. The CDR3 DNA sequence: TGTGCCAGCAGCACCCGGACAGGGCATAGCTCCTACAATGAGCAGTTCTTC. Translating it yields CASSTRTGHSSYNEQFF.

This clonotype was counted ten times or more. The V and J genes are TRBV4-1 and TRBJ2-7, with 8 bases aligning to TRBD1. In germline, CDR1 is MGHRA, CDR2 YSYEKL. The CDR3 consists of 13 residues. V shed 4 bases and J 3 bases; nucleotides not matched to a gene: 2. In nucleotides, the CDR3 is TGCGCCAGCAGCCGGGACAGGAGCTACGAGCAGTACGTC. Translated, it gives CASSRDRSYEQYV.

This clonotype has more than one count but fewer than ten. This chain links TRBV12-5 with TRBJ1-3; 9 bases align to TRBD1. The trim removed 2 bases at V and 4 bases at J, leaving 3 bases unmatched. The germline V gene has CDR1 LGHNT and CDR2 FRNRAP. The CDR3 has 15 residues. The CDR3 DNA follows: TGTGCTAGTGGTTTGACAGGGGGCATGGGAAACACCATATATTTT. Translation: CASGLTGGMGNTIYF.

This clonotype was picked up a small number of times. The V and J genes are TRBV24-1 and TRBJ1-1; TRBD1 is a possible D gene (5 bases). V was trimmed by 2 bases and J by 4 bases, leaving 7 bases between them. The CDR3 sequence is 13 residues long. Germline V gives CDR1 KGHDR, CDR2 SFDVKD. This chain's CDR3 is CATSDYGGTEAFF. CDR3 nucleotide sequence: TGTGCCACCAGTGATTACGGGGGCACTGAAGCTTTCTTT.

The chain joins TRBV20-1 to TRBJ2-5; 9 nucleotides align to TRBD2. The CDR3 spans 17 residues. Looked up from germline, CDR1 is DFQATT and CDR2 is SNEGSKA (reference sequence). After removal of 6 bases from V and 2 bases from J, the junction contained 16 bases not matched to a gene. The CDR3 loop is CSAGAGFERGVQETQYF. The CDR3 nucleotides are TGCAGTGCCGGTGCGGGTTTTGAGCGGGGGGTTCAAGAGACCCAGTACTTC.

This chain connects TRBV11-2 to TRBJ1-3; D gene uncertain. V lost 5 bases, J lost 0 bases, and 11 bases lay in between. This CDR3 has 15 residues. Germline CDR1 reads SGHAT; CDR2 reads FQNNGV. The DNA for the CDR3 is TGTGCCAGCAGCACCGGACTCTTCTCTGGAAACACCATATATTTT. As protein: CASSTGLFSGNTIYF. The full variable domain, rest sourced from reference TRBV11-2 and TRBJ1-3, is EAGVAQSPRYKIIEKRQSVAFWCNPISGHATLYWYQQILGQGPKLLIQFQNNGVVDDSQLPKDRFSAERLKGVDSTLKIQPAKLEDSAVYLCASSTGLFSGNTIYFGEGSWLTVV.

In its sample, this clonotype was seen a few times. In DNA form, the CDR3 reads TGTGCCAGCAGCCCCGCGATCATCCACTCTGGAAACACCATATATTTT. Its protein is CASSPAIIHSGNTIYF. J is TRBJ1-3 and V is TRBV7-9; D ambiguous. Germline assignment: CDR1 SEHNR and CDR2 FQNEAQ (reference sequence). The CDR3 runs 16 residues. Trimming cost V 5 bases and J 0 bases, with 14 bases left between them.